One sample yielded the 18 T cell receptor beta chains listed below, sequenced in a study of radiation and T cells in renal cell carcinoma. Documented time point: blood 2 weeks post-SBRT. Treatment given: 15 Gy SBRT to primary tumor, nephrectomy 4 weeks later. Using immunoSEQ multiplex PCR, the repertoire was profiled, and TCRdb retains in-frame clones only, with some absent. The top ten clones hold around 13% of a sample with 150,000 or so clones, around 90% of them seen once. The sequences come from blood, collected from a patient whose treatment included radiotherapy and nephrectomy. These receptors were taken from a woman aged 50 to 65 with renal cell carcinoma.

The V and J genes are TRBV7-9 and TRBJ1-2; D ambiguous. This CDR3 contains 12 residues. V dropped 0 bases and J dropped 3 bases, with 2 bases sitting between them. Germline values: CDR1 SEHNR, CDR2 FQNEAQ (reference sequence). This CDR3 is CASSLADYGYTF. The CDR3 DNA follows: TGTGCCAGCAGCTTAGCAGACTATGGCTACACCTTC.

Turning to this clone: Other nucleotide sequences in the sample specify the same CDR3. The rearrangement links TRBV7-2 to TRBJ1-1; no firm D call. Trimming removed 1 base at V and 1 base at J, with 7 bases between. Germline V gives CDR1 SGHTA, CDR2 FQGNSA. The CDR3 length is 14 residues. DNA for the CDR3: TGTGCCAGCAGCTTAGTACCGGAGAACACTGAAGCTTTCTTT. Its translation: CASSLVPENTEAFF. The full variable domain, in which reference TRBV7-2 and TRBJ1-1 provide the parts outside the CDR3, is GAGVSQSPSNKVTEKGKDVELRCDPISGHTALYWYRQSLGQGLEFLIYFQGNSAPDKSGLPSDRFSAERTGGSVSTLTIQRTQQEDSAVYLCASSLVPENTEAFFGQGTRLTVV.

The chain employs TRBV4-2 and TRBJ2-3; no definite D call. The V gene's germline CDR1 is LGHNA and CDR2 YNFKEQ. V gave up 1 base and J gave up 6 bases, with 17 bases separating them. The CDR3 runs 16 residues. This CDR3 reads CASSQALAFRLDTQYF. As DNA, the CDR3 is TGTGCCAGCAGCCAAGCCCTCGCCTTCCGGCTCGATACGCAGTATTTT.

The chain carries TRBV5-6 and TRBJ2-1; no reliable D call. The length of the CDR3 is 15 residues. The germline CDR1 and CDR2 sequences are SGHDT and YYEEEE. Deletions cut 2 bases from V and 8 bases from J, with 17 bases between. The CDR3 loop is CASSFPNSGQDEQFF. CDR3 nucleotides: TGTGCCAGCAGCTTCCCCAATTCGGGCCAAGATGAGCAGTTCTTC.

The V gene is TRBV5-6, the J gene TRBJ1-2, with D hard to call. V lost 1 base and J lost 4, with 8 bases in between. CDR1 SGHDT and CDR2 YYEEEE come from the germline V gene. The CDR3 runs 13 residues. The CDR3 sequence is CASSLSRSYGYTF. The CDR3 DNA sequence: TGTGCCAGCAGCTTGAGCAGGTCCTATGGCTACACCTTC.

The rearrangement links TRBV10-3 to TRBJ1-1; D is uncertain. The ends were cut back, 10 bases at V and 4 bases at J, with 13 bases in the middle. This CDR3 is built from 12 residues. From germline, CDR1 is ENHRY and CDR2 SYGVKD. The DNA of the CDR3 is TGTGCCACCAACGAAGGGCTCACTGAAGCTTTCTTT. Encoded protein: CATNEGLTEAFF.

The chain is built from TRBV5-4 and TRBJ2-3; D ambiguous. Per the germline V gene, CDR1 is SGHNT and CDR2 is YYREEE (reference sequence). Trimming removed 0 bases at V and 4 bases at J, with 9 bases between. CDR3 length: 14 residues. CDR3 nucleotide sequence: TGTGCCAGCAGCTTGGCCGCTAGACCAGATACGCAGTATTTT. As protein: CASSLAARPDTQYF.

The chain links TRBV5-1 to TRBJ2-3, with 8 bases that match TRBD2. The CDR3 has 15 residues. Germline lookup yields CDR1 SGHRS and CDR2 YFSETQ. With V trimmed by 4 bases and J by 0 bases, 4 bases remained unmatched. The chain's CDR3 is CASSRGGQSTDTQYF. The CDR3 coding sequence is TGCGCCAGCAGCCGGGGGGGTCAGAGCACAGATACGCAGTATTTT.

This clone was recorded once. This chain uses TRBV7-6 with TRBJ2-5, with D possibly matching TRBD1 (5 bases). This CDR3 contains 13 residues. CDR1 and CDR2 from the germline V gene are SGHVS and FNYEAQ. Trimming stripped 8 bases from V and 3 bases from J, with 13 bases between. The CDR3, as DNA: TGTGCCAGCGCTGCAGGGTTGAAAGAGACCCAGTACTTC. Its translation: CASAAGLKETQYF.

J is TRBJ1-1 and V is TRBV6-1; 12 nucleotides agree with TRBD1. There are 15 residues in the CDR3. Unmatched junction bases numbered 5, after V lost 4 bases and J lost 5 bases. The germline V gene has CDR1 MNHNS and CDR2 SASEGT. The CDR3 spells CASSGDRGRRTEAFF. CDR3 in DNA: TGTGCCAGCAGTGGGGACAGGGGGCGAAGGACTGAAGCTTTCTTT.

This clone was observed a handful of times. The rearrangement links TRBV7-9 to TRBJ1-2, with D perhaps matching TRBD1 (5 bases). Trimming removed 11 bases from V and 5 bases from J, with 18 bases in between. The CDR3 is 13 amino acids. The V gene's germline CDR1 is SEHNR and CDR2 FQNEAQ (reference sequence). The CDR3 reads CAVNPGPSYGYTF. CDR3 DNA sequence: TGTGCCGTCAACCCGGGACCTAGTTATGGCTACACCTTC.

Here the CDR3 reads CASSLSGYEQYF. DNA for the CDR3: TGTGCCAGCAGCTTATCGGGATACGAGCAGTACTTC. J is TRBJ2-7 and V is TRBV13, with D tentatively TRBD2 (5 bases). The CDR3 loop spans 12 amino acids. Trimming stripped 2 bases from V and 4 bases from J, with 6 bases between. Germline V lookup: CDR1 PRHDT, CDR2 FYEKMQ (reference sequence).

J is TRBJ2-1 and V is TRBV10-3, with 15 nucleotides matching TRBD2. Germline loops: CDR1 ENHRY, CDR2 SYGVKD. V dropped 4 bases and J dropped 10; count of bases not matched to a gene: 5. The CDR3 sequence is 15 residues long. CDR3 DNA sequence: TGTGCCATCAGTGGGACTAGCGGGGGGGCCGGAGAGCAGTTCTTC. Translating gives CAISGTSGGAGEQFF.

This chain connects TRBV6-5 to TRBJ1-1, with D tentatively TRBD1 (5 bases). The CDR3 consists of 15 residues. Deletions cut 5 bases from V and 3 bases from J, with 16 bases between. Germline CDR1 and CDR2: MNHEY and SVGAGI. CDR3 sequence: CASSKGATWDTEAFF. CDR3 nucleotide sequence: TGTGCCAGCAGTAAAGGGGCGACGTGGGACACTGAAGCTTTCTTT.

A few counts support this clone. The chain links TRBV9 to TRBJ1-6, with 7 bases aligning to TRBD1. CDR1 is SGDLS, CDR2 YYNGEE, per germline. V lost 5 bases and J lost 9; bases outside the gene matches: 8. The CDR3 runs to 14 residues. The CDR3 nucleotides read TGTGCCAGCAGTCCCAGACAGGGAGGTTCACCCCTCCACTTT. Protein sequence: CASSPRQGGSPLHF. The variable domain in full, completed from reference TRBV9 and TRBJ1-6, reads DSGVTQTPKHLITATGQRVTLRCSPRSGDLSVYWYQQSLDQGLQFLIQYYNGEERAKGNILERFSAQQFPDLHSELNLSSLELGDSALYFCASSPRQGGSPLHFGNGTRLTVT.

The chain joins TRBV5-1 to TRBJ1-3, with D uncertain. The length of the CDR3 is 16 residues. Germline V gene data show CDR1 as SGHRS and CDR2 as YFSETQ. V lost 0 bases and J 0 bases, leaving 10 bases between the germline ends. In DNA form, the CDR3 reads TGCGCCAGCAGCTTGGGGACCGTCGGCTCTGGAAACACCATATATTTT. The encoded protein is CASSLGTVGSGNTIYF.

The genes are TRBV5-4 and TRBJ1-2; no reliable D call. The CDR3 extends over 13 amino acids. Germline assignment: CDR1 SGHNT and CDR2 YYREEE (reference sequence). V was trimmed by 2 bases and J by 3 bases, leaving 8 bases between them. CDR3 sequence (DNA): TGTGCCAGCAGCTTCTCCGCCGACTATGGCTACACCTTC. It yields the protein CASSFSADYGYTF.

The rearrangement links TRBV19 to TRBJ1-1; a weak D match, TRBD1 (5 bases). Germline V gene sequence: CDR1 LNHDA, CDR2 SQIVND (reference sequence). The CDR3 is made up of 13 amino acids. Trimming took off 5 bases at V and 11 bases at J, with 18 bases between the two ends. CDR3 DNA sequence: TGTGCCAGTAGTTCCGGACGGGGGGTAGAGGCTTTCTTT. It specifies CASSSGRGVEAFF.